Following are 22 T cell receptor beta chains from one sample sequenced in a study of shared clonotypes between healthy human individuals. TCRdb's table, derived via immunoSEQ multiplex PCR, lists solely in-frame clones and lacks some. This sample has about 2,500,000 clones, with roughly nine tenths found just once. Sequencing input: naive CD4+ T cells sorted from blood. Subset defined: CD45RA+ positively selected. These TCRs come from a man between 18 and 29 years old in good health.

The genes are TRBV28 and TRBJ1-1, with D maybe TRBD1 (5 bases). The CDR3 loop spans 15 amino acids. Germline V CDR1 and CDR2: MDHEN, SYDVKM. Deletions cut 2 bases from V and 4 bases from J, with 14 bases between. The CDR3 DNA follows: TGTGCCAGCAGTTTAAGTCCGGGGGTGGGCACTGAAGCTTTCTTT. Protein: CASSLSPGVGTEAFF.

This clone was observed once. Other DNA sequences of this sample code for an identical CDR3. The chain uses TRBV30 and TRBJ1-3; D is perhaps TRBD1 (5 bases). Trimming removed 4 bases at V and 0 bases at J, with 7 bases between. The CDR3 is 13 residues long. Germline V gene sequence: CDR1 GTSNPN, CDR2 SVGIG (reference sequence). CDR3 protein: CAWTTGSGNTIYF. The DNA for the CDR3 is TGTGCCTGGACCACAGGCTCTGGAAACACCATATATTTT.

V usage is TRBV7-9 and J usage is TRBJ1-3; D perhaps matches TRBD1 (5 bases). There are 17 residues in the CDR3. Trimming pared 1 base from V and 2 bases from J, leaving 15 bases between. CDR1 SEHNR and CDR2 FQNEAQ come from the germline V gene (reference sequence). CDR3 coding DNA: TGTGCCAGCAGCTTAGTAGGAGGGGAACTTGCTGGAAACACCATATATTTT. Translation gives CASSLVGGELAGNTIYF.

This rearrangement joins TRBV6-1 to TRBJ2-7; D possibly corresponds to TRBD2 (5 bases). The CDR3 sequence is 13 residues long. Germline values: CDR1 MNHNS, CDR2 SASEGT. The V gene lost 7 bases and the J gene lost 3 bases, with 13 bases spanning the gap. CDR3 sequence: CASKREENYEQYF. CDR3 nucleotides: TGTGCCAGCAAGAGGGAAGAAAACTACGAGCAGTACTTC.

The rearrangement links TRBV11-2 to TRBJ2-5, with 13 bases that match TRBD2. Germline assignment: CDR1 SGHAT and CDR2 FQNNGV. This CDR3 is built from 16 residues. V lost 4 bases to trimming and J lost 5 bases; unmatched junction nucleotides: 7. In DNA form, the CDR3 reads TGTGCCAGCAGCTCTCGGACTAGCGGGAGTTGGGAGACCCAGTACTTC. Amino acid sequence: CASSSRTSGSWETQYF.

The gene calls are TRBV6-5 and TRBJ1-5; D is perhaps TRBD1 (6 bases). The V end lost 4 bases, the J end lost 1 base, and 14 bases lay between the germline ends. Germline CDR1 and CDR2: MNHEY and SVGAGI. The CDR3 contains 16 residues. The CDR3 DNA sequence: TGTGCCAGCAGTTGGAGAACAGGGATGAGCAATCAGCCCCAGCATTTT. It is translated as CASSWRTGMSNQPQHF.

The rearrangement uses TRBV28 and TRBJ1-4, with D unresolved. The germline CDR1 and CDR2 sequences are MDHEN and SYDVKM. The CDR3 covers 14 residues. Trimming left V 3 bases short and J 7 bases short, with 12 bases between. CDR3 residues: CASSFLLTREKLFF. CDR3 sequence (DNA): TGTGCCAGCAGTTTTTTATTGACGCGTGAAAAACTGTTTTTT.

This chain links TRBV30 with TRBJ1-1, with TRBD1 identical over 8 bases. The CDR3 runs to 16 residues. Germline V gene sequence: CDR1 GTSNPN, CDR2 SVGIG (reference sequence). The junction had 10 bases not matched to a gene; V was cut back by 4 bases and J by 0 bases. The CDR3: CAWNRRAGGLNTEAFF. The CDR3 region has the DNA TGTGCCTGGAATCGGCGGGCAGGGGGCTTGAACACTGAAGCTTTCTTT. The complete variable domain, with remaining parts taken from reference TRBV30 and TRBJ1-1, reads SQTIHQWPATLVQPVGSPLSLECTVEGTSNPNLYWYRQAAGRGLQLLFYSVGIGQISSEVPQNLSASRPQDRQFILSSKKLLLSDSGFYLCAWNRRAGGLNTEAFFGQGTRLTVV.

The chain recombines TRBV28 with TRBJ1-5, with a possible D match to TRBD1 (6 bases). V shed 1 base and J shed 6 bases, with 13 bases lying between them. Looked up from germline, CDR1 is MDHEN and CDR2 is SYDVKM. The CDR3 loop spans 15 amino acids. CDR3 sequence: CASSLLVQGIQPQHF. The CDR3 nucleotides read TGTGCCAGCAGTTTATTGGTCCAGGGGATTCAGCCCCAGCATTTT.

As to this clone: Other DNA sequences in the same sample also yield this CDR3. The chain is built from TRBV5-1 and TRBJ2-2, with 8 nucleotides matching TRBD2. CDR3 length: 16 residues. Unmatched junction bases numbered 3, after V lost 1 base and J lost 1 base. Germline V lookup: CDR1 SGHRS, CDR2 YFSETQ. The CDR3 sequence: CASSLSLAGNTGELFF. The CDR3 DNA is TGCGCCAGCAGCTTGAGCCTAGCGGGGAACACCGGGGAGCTGTTTTTT.

The chain employs TRBV4-1 and TRBJ1-2; D ambiguous. CDR1 and CDR2 (germline): MGHRA, YSYEKL. This CDR3 is built from 16 residues. The V gene lost 5 bases and the J gene lost 0 bases, with 16 bases spanning the gap. The CDR3 region has the DNA TGCGCCAGCAGCGCGTCCGGGTCAGTCTCTAACTATGGCTACACCTTC. This gives the protein CASSASGSVSNYGYTF.

This sequence joins TRBV1 and TRBJ1-3. TRBV1 is a known pseudogene. This CDR3 contains 12 residues. In DNA form, the CDR3 reads TGCACCAGCAGCCATAAGGTGGACACCATATATTTT. Its translation: CTSSHKVDTIYF.

This clone turned up a few times. V is TRBV30 and J is TRBJ1-5; 8 bases line up with TRBD1. CDR3 size: 14 residues. Germline trimming cut 3 bases from V and 6 bases from J; bases unmatched to any gene: 7. Looked up from germline, CDR1 is GTSNPN and CDR2 is SVGIG (reference sequence). The DNA of the CDR3 is TGTGCCTGGAGCGAACCCGGGACAGGTCAGCCCCAGCATTTT. Translating gives CAWSEPGTGQPQHF.

This rearrangement joins TRBV6-1 to TRBJ1-6; perhaps TRBD1 as D (5 bases). CDR3 length: 15 amino acids. Per germline, CDR1 MNHNS and CDR2 SASEGT. Trimming took 11 bases from V and 5 from J, leaving 19 bases between them. CDR3 DNA: TGTGCCGGCAACGACAGAATAATGGATAATTCACCCCTCCACTTT. Its protein is CAGNDRIMDNSPLHF.

The chain has TRBV7-3 and TRBJ2-5; 9 nucleotides agree with TRBD1. The CDR3 is made up of 15 amino acids. In germline, CDR1 is SGHTA, CDR2 FQGTGA. V lost 2 bases and J lost 5; bases outside the gene matches: 6. The DNA of the CDR3 is TGTGCCAGCAGCTTATCCGGACAGGGGAGGGAGACCCAGTACTTC. It translates to CASSLSGQGRETQYF.

The genes are TRBV5-6 and TRBJ2-1, with TRBD1 as a possible D gene (5 bases). Trimming took 4 bases from V and 0 from J, leaving 14 bases between them. Germline lookup yields CDR1 SGHDT and CDR2 YYEEEE. This CDR3 contains 16 residues. The CDR3 DNA follows: TGTGCCAGCAGCCCCCCCGACAGCCACTCCTACAATGAGCAGTTCTTC. Residues: CASSPPDSHSYNEQFF. Variable domain in full (rest from reference TRBV5-6 and TRBJ2-1): DAGVTQSPTHLIKTRGQQVTLRCSPKSGHDTVSWYQQALGQGPQFIFQYYEEEERQRGNFPDRFSGHQFPNYSSELNVNALLLGDSALYLCASSPPDSHSYNEQFFGPGTRLTVL.

The CDR3 nucleotides read TGTGCCAGCAGGGGACAGGAAAACACTGAAGCTTTCTTT. Protein product: CASRGQENTEAFF. The chain links TRBV2 to TRBJ1-1; 8 nucleotides line up with TRBD1. The CDR3 extends over 13 amino acids. Unmatched junction bases numbered 2, after V lost 6 bases and J lost 2 bases. Germline CDR1 reads SNHLY; CDR2 reads FYNNEI. Using reference TRBV2 and TRBJ1-1 for the parts outside the CDR3, the full variable domain is EPEVTQTPSHQVTQMGQEVILRCVPISNHLYFYWYRQILGQKVEFLVSFYNNEISEKSEIFDDQFSVERPDGSNFTLKIRSTKLEDSAMYFCASRGQENTEAFFGQGTRLTVV.

The V call is TRBV28, the J call TRBJ1-2; D gene unclear. The length of the CDR3 is 14 residues. Germline lookup yields CDR1 MDHEN and CDR2 SYDVKM. V lost 4 bases, J lost 6 bases, and 15 bases lay in between. As DNA, the CDR3 is TGTGCCAGCAGTTCCCCCCGGGAAGGAAATGGCTACACCTTC. This translates into CASSSPREGNGYTF.

The gene calls are TRBV5-1 and TRBJ2-3; D is uncertain. Trimming took 4 bases from V and 2 from J, leaving 11 bases between them. The CDR3 covers 14 residues. The germline gives CDR1 SGHRS, CDR2 YFSETQ. Here the CDR3 DNA reads TGCGCCAGCAGCCCCGGAGAGGCCACAGATACGCAGTATTTT. Residues: CASSPGEATDTQYF.

This clone was recorded once. The chain is built from TRBV11-2 and TRBJ2-1, with D maybe TRBD1 (6 bases). This CDR3 spans 15 amino acids. Per the germline V gene, CDR1 is SGHAT and CDR2 is FQNNGV. Trimming removed 4 bases from V and 6 bases from J, with 16 bases in between. The CDR3 is CASSSLQGNGNEQFF. CDR3 in DNA: TGTGCCAGCAGCTCTTTACAGGGAAACGGCAATGAGCAGTTCTTC.

The V call is TRBV9, the J call TRBJ2-3; TRBD2 is a possible D gene (7 bases). The V end was cut by 8 bases, the J end by 0 bases, with 13 bases between. The CDR3 spans 14 residues. Germline assignment: CDR1 SGDLS and CDR2 YYNGEE. In nucleotides, the CDR3 is TGTGCCAGTAATAGGGGGGGTAGCACAGATACGCAGTATTTT. Residues: CASNRGGSTDTQYF. Combining the CDR3 with reference TRBV9 and TRBJ2-3 gives the whole variable domain DSGVTQTPKHLITATGQRVTLRCSPRSGDLSVYWYQQSLDQGLQFLIQYYNGEERAKGNILERFSAQQFPDLHSELNLSSLELGDSALYFCASNRGGSTDTQYFGPGTRLTVL.

This clone was seen a single time. The rearrangement links TRBV7-2 to TRBJ2-7; 7 bases are shared with TRBD2. This CDR3 comprises 15 residues. V lost 5 bases to trimming and J lost 0 bases; unmatched junction nucleotides: 7. The germline V gene encodes CDR1 SGHTA and CDR2 FQGNSA. The CDR3 is CASSRNSGNSYEQYF. The DNA of the CDR3 is TGTGCCAGCAGCCGGAACAGCGGGAACTCCTACGAGCAGTACTTC.